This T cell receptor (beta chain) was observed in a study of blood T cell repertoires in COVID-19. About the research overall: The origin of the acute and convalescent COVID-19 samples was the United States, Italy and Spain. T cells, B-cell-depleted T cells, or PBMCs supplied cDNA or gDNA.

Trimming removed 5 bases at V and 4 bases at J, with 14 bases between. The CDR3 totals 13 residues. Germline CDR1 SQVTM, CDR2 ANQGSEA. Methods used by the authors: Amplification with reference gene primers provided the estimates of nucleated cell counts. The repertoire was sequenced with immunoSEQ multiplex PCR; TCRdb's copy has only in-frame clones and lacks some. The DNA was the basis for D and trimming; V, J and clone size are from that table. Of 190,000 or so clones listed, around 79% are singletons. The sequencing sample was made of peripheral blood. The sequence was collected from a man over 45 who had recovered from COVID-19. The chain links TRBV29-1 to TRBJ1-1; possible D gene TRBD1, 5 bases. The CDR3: CSVWGEEGTEAFF. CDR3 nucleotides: TGCAGCGTTTGGGGGGAGGAGGGCACTGAAGCTTTCTTT.